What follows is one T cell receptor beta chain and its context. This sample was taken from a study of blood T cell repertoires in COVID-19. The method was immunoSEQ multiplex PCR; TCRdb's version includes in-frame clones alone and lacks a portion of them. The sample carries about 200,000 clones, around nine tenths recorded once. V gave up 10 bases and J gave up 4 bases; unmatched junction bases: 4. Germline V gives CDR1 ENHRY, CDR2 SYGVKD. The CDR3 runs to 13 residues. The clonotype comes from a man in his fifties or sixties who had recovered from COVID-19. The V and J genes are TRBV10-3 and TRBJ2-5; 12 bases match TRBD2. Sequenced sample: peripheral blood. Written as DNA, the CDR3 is TGTGCCACCCTACTAGCGGGGGGAGAGACCCAGTACTTC. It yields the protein CATLLAGGETQYF.